This TCR beta chain was recovered during a study of cytomegalovirus exposure and HLA in healthy donors (dated by TCRdb to about 2017). With respect to the entire study: An earlier analysis of approximately 590 of the donors reported 250 to 350 Gb of sequence data and 120 million or so unique TCR beta sequences from about 200 million T cells. Roughly 300 gigabases of sequencing data and tens of millions of unique TCR sequences were included in an early release covering under 650 HLA-typed donors. Of the roughly 400 genotyped donors, roughly 85% fell in the genetic ancestry cluster associated with self-reported Caucasian donors. The study was designed to test whether signatures of past pathogen exposure could be identified by cataloging public T cell receptors. The study profiled the T cell repertoires of about 720 subjects by immunosequencing and related them to cytomegalovirus serostatus. A separate validation cohort of 100 to 150 different subjects was used in addition to the roughly 620-subject first cohort. The study combined high-throughput TCR immunosequencing, statistical association of individual TCRs with disease status, and machine learning to predict cytomegalovirus infection status. In a later analysis, previously published TCR beta repertoires from some 640 donors were re-analyzed and high-resolution HLA genotyping was added so that TCR occurrence patterns could be studied. Rather than drawing on any new phenotypic data, the later analysis identified candidate immune exposures from TCR beta sequences and the way those sequences occurred across donors. To decide whether each TCR beta V gene segment behaved as functional or pseudogenic, an earlier analysis of 587 of the donors relied on high-throughput TCR beta sequencing. Alongside the repertoire data, information on donor age, sex, ethnicity and CMV serostatus was compiled. A later genetic analysis took genome-wide SNP genotypes for about three fifths of the 666 donors and used that subset as a discovery cohort. Every discovery cohort repertoire had been produced on one sequencing platform. HLA typing covered class I and class II loci at four-digit resolution. The number of donors typed differed by locus, with about 629-640 for A, B, C, DRB1 and DQB1, more than 500 for DQA1, approximately 570 for DPA1, and approximately 470 for DPB1. Roughly 5 DR-DQ haplotypes were handled as single units for association and clustering, since linkage in the cohort was strong. Across approximately 400 genotyped donors of the cohort, an average of about 240,000 unique TCR beta nucleotide sequences per donor were sequenced, and approximately 17% of those sequences were non-productive.

The cohort was made up of approximately 670 healthy bone marrow donors. At the time of sampling, all cohort members were nominally healthy, though unrecorded immune exposures were likely present. The donor tested CMV seropositive, placing the donor among the 289 seropositive members of the cohort. Every donor gave a peripheral blood sample, and the peripheral blood mononuclear cells from that sample were used for TCR beta sequencing. The Qiagen DNeasy Blood Extraction Kit was used to extract genomic DNA from the blood cell samples. Study-wide findings and limitations: An association between a missense DCLRE1C variant and V-gene and J-gene trimming of TCR beta chains was found in a later genetic analysis and replicated in an independent cohort. Compared with the 666-donor mean, donors in an Asian-associated ancestry cluster had fewer N-insertions in productive TCRs, according to a later genetic analysis. Assigning TCR associations to individual alleles was difficult when HLA alleles, especially DR and DQ, strongly co-occurred. The study listed approximately 160 TCR beta chains as associated with cytomegalovirus. The sequencing pipeline was judged likely to have produced a cluster of highly shared sequence variants as a technical artifact. Specific HLA alleles were associated with roughly 16,000 TCR beta sequences at a false discovery rate of 0.05 in a later analysis. Broadly in line with IMGT annotations, most TCR beta V segments showed up in productive rearrangements about 87% or about 30% of the time in an earlier analysis of a few hundred of the donors. According to a later analysis, parvovirus B19, influenza, CMV and Epstein-Barr virus appeared linked to several top co-occurrence clusters. The cohort was sequenced for TCR beta chains only, and without alpha or paired-chain data the features that could be detected were limited. Most TCR sequences were observed very rarely across donors, whereas some public TCRs were present in many individuals. A later analysis found that TCR association rates varied across HLA loci, with DRB1 alleles showing the most associated TCRs and HLA-C alleles the fewest. Immune exposure information for the cohort was limited to CMV serostatus. Most CMV-associated TCR beta chains appeared to be HLA-restricted in a later analysis, and the HLA associations seemed to be driven largely by CMV exposure. It was suggested by the authors that the approach could potentially be generalized to other disease states and immunological phenotypes. In a later analysis, HLA-associated TCR beta chains were found to be more clonally expanded and to have lower generation probabilities than equally common non-associated chains. The classifier was reported to diagnose cytomegalovirus status with high specificity and sensitivity in both the original and validation cohorts. Sequencing depth was assumed to be roughly uniform across donors in the presence/absence analyses, though that assumption may not hold. The earlier analysis of about 600 of the donors excluded about 16 rarely observed V segments, including chromosome 9 orphons, because counts were too low. A further reported finding was that TCR beta sequences accurately predicted the HLA-A and HLA-B alleles for most subjects in the first cohort. Correlated functional status among segregating V segments might be attributable to linkage disequilibrium, but an unknown experimental factor could not be ruled out. Because HLA typing was unavailable for some donors at each locus, only the typed subset was used in association tests. Because the 87-base-pair reads could not distinguish some IMGT-functional V segments, including TRBV6-2 and TRBV6-3, those segments were excluded. Three of the identified cytomegalovirus-associated TCR beta chains were confirmed in vitro to be specific for cytomegalovirus antigens.

The library was generated by the immunoSEQ multiplex PCR assay. A mixture of 60 forward primers for TCR Vbeta segments and 13 reverse primers for TCR Jbeta segments was used in the multiplex PCR. A multiplex PCR assay on genomic DNA amplified the CDR3 region of rearranged TCR beta genes. Amplified TCR beta libraries were sequenced as 87-base-pair reads on the Illumina HiSeq System. In the paper's pipeline: Across the roughly 670 repertoires, a later analysis counted some 81 million unique TCR beta chains, roughly 11 million of which were shared by at least two donors. Raw reads were error-corrected and collapsed into unique sequences by a nearest-neighbor algorithm in which closely related sequences were merged to remove PCR and sequencing errors. To assign V, D and J gene segments, CDR3 sequences were aligned to IMGT reference sequences. For a sequence to be retained, a match of at least six nucleotides to both a V gene segment and a J gene segment was required. A rearrangement counted as productive if the CDR3 had no stop codons and remained in frame with V and J, and every other rearrangement counted as non-productive. CDR3 was defined according to IMGT convention as the region running from the second conserved V-encoded cysteine to the conserved J-encoded phenylalanine. The earlier analysis of 587 of the donors excluded sequences that lacked an unambiguous match to a single V gene segment. In an earlier analysis of several hundred of the donors, a V segment was called functional when productive rearrangements were above 56.7%, and segregating when the standard deviation between donors exceeded 5%. A statistical classification framework was developed to diagnose cytomegalovirus status using the catalog of TCR beta chain sequences. In a later analysis, TCR nucleotide sequences were compared against IMGT/GENE-DB human TR gene sequences so that V and J genes could be assigned. A later analysis assigned CDR3 sequences and most-parsimonious VDJ recombination scenarios with the TCRdist pipeline. In a later analysis, each TCR beta chain was defined by its CDR3 amino acid sequence together with its V-gene family, and reads lacking a unique V-gene family were excluded. As a way to deal with suspected cross-contamination and a sequencing artifact, a later analysis dropped 450 to 600 nucleotide sequences that were highly shared and had low generation probability. A later analysis calculated a clonal expansion index for each public chain from normalized within-repertoire ranks of inferred template counts. In a later analysis, generation probabilities were computed with a VDJ recombination model fitted to out-of-frame rearrangements, and the resulting probabilities were checked against IGoR. Hypergeometric tests were used in a later analysis to score TCR-TCR, TCR-HLA and TCR-CMV co-occurrence, with a repertoire-size bias correction applied to the TCR pairs. A later analysis estimated false discovery rates by permuting HLA or CMV assignments 20 times. A later analysis grouped co-occurring TCRs with DBSCAN, adding TCRdist sequence similarity when clustering within HLA-allele-positive subsets. Repertoires with fewer than 30,000 or more than 120,000 public chains, plus five repertoires with anomalous nucleotide sharing, were excluded from co-occurrence clustering. Entries here come from immuneACCESS through TCRdb and include only in-frame sequences with V and J called. Some clones fail to appear in such tables; in the studies checked, an unresolved V gene covers under half of the shortfall, and the cause of the remainder is unknown. V and J calls and clone size are those listed in that table; D and trimming were worked out from the DNA. The table for this sample lists 150,000 to 200,000 clones; around 80% of them were counted only once. Clones ranked in the top ten supply 1.4% of the sample.

The CDR3 has 11 amino acids, counting the end cysteine and phenylalanine. Just the 33-base CDR3 DNA is kept, in frame starting at base 1. The germline V gene supplies CDR1 SQVTM and CDR2 ANQGSEA. V loses 8 bases at its end and J loses 3 bases; junction bases beyond the gene matches: 3. Comments on this clone: Its antigen is currently not known. No base quality values were provided; no much bigger clone lies one nucleotide off.

The rearrangement joined TRBV29-1 to TRBJ2-7; 8 of the junction bases match TRBD1. This clonotype was obtained from a woman aged 25-40 years in good health and CMV-seropositive. The sample consisted of PBMCs. The CDR3 region has the sequence CSTGQGYEQYF. The DNA sequence is given as TGCAGCACCGGACAGGGCTACGAGCAGTACTTC.